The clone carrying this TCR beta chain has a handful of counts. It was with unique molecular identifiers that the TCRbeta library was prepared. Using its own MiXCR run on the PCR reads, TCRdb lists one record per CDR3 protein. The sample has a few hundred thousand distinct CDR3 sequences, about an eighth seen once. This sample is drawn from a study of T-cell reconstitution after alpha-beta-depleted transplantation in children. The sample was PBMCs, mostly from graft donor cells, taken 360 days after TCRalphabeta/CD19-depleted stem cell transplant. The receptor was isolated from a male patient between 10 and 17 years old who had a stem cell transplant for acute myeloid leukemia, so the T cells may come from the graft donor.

The CDR3 protein is CASSQVTSQETQYF. In DNA form, the CDR3 reads TGTGCCAGCAGCCAAGTTACCTCACAAGAGACCCAGTACTTC. The J gene is TRBJ2-5, the V gene TRBV14; D gene ambiguous. The germline V and J ends were trimmed by 1 base and 2 bases, with 8 bases remaining between them. CDR1 SGHDN and CDR2 FVKESK come from the germline V gene. The CDR3 sequence is 14 residues long.